This TCR beta chain was sequenced for a study of shared clonotypes between healthy human individuals. On the study more broadly: Donors had three CD4 naive, three CD4 memory, two CD8 naive and one CD8 memory plate apiece.

On this clone: The antigen is not known.

V was cut by 3 bases and J by 6 bases, with 12 bases left in between. The CDR3 covers 14 residues. From germline, CDR1 is SNHLY and CDR2 FYNNEI. Sequenced by immunoSEQ multiplex PCR; TCRdb stores in-frame clones only, minus some. The table lists about 1.9 million clones, 85% to 95% of them singletons. Findings and caveats of the study: Depth of sequencing was expected to influence donor clonotype sharing. What naive subsets generally showed was a larger estimated richness than memory subsets showed.

CD45RO-negative, CCR7-selected cells formed the naive CD8 fraction, which excluded terminally differentiated effector memory CD45RA+ cells. The chain is built from TRBV2 and TRBJ1-5; maybe TRBD1 (5 bases). The clonotype was recovered from a man younger than 35 in good health. Some clones in this sample may be carry-over from other donors' samples. Sequencing input: naive CD8+ T cells from PBMCs. In DNA, the CDR3 is TGTGCCAGCAGTGAGGAAGGGGACGGTCAGCCCCAGCATTTT. Protein sequence: CASSEEGDGQPQHF.